The 24 T cell receptor beta chains below all came from one sample that was sequenced in a study of T cells in Graves' hyperthyroidism and ophthalmopathy. Amplification targeted TCR beta CDR3 regions from RNA transcripts. A set of HTBI primers served as the primers for a first-round RT-PCR of the TCR CDR3. TCRdb used MiXCR to reprocess the multiplex PCR reads, holding one entry per CDR3 protein. The data hold some 98,000 distinct CDR3 sequences, with about 37% observed a single time. The sample comprised peripheral blood or thyroid tissue (not recorded which). Receptors were obtained from a woman younger than 45 with Graves' hyperthyroidism.

Many counts were recorded for this clonotype. This chain links TRBV5-4 with TRBJ2-6; 10 nucleotides agree with TRBD2. The V gene end was trimmed by 0 bases and the J gene end by 4 bases; junction bases not matched to a gene: 10. The germline gives CDR1 SGHNT, CDR2 YYREEE (reference sequence). The CDR3 consists of 19 residues. The DNA of the CDR3 is TGTGCCAGCAGCTTGGCGGCTAGCGGGAGTCGGGTGGGGGCCAACGTCCTGACTTTC. Translated: CASSLAASGSRVGANVLTF.

The rearrangement uses TRBV11-2 and TRBJ2-5; TRBD2 agrees at 11 bases. The CDR3 extends over 14 amino acids. Germline V CDR1 and CDR2: SGHAT, FQNNGV. V shed 6 bases, J shed 4 bases, and the junction held 4 bases outside the gene matches. CDR3 DNA sequence: TGTGCCAGCAGTATTGGACTAGCGGGAGAGACCCAGTACTTC. Protein: CASSIGLAGETQYF.

Turning to this clonotype: At one of its ends the junction is not consistent with the germline gene, which may arise from a read error. This chain connects TRBV25-1 to TRBJ2-2; D unresolved. CDR3 length equals 12 residues. CDR1 is MGHDK, CDR2 SYGVNS, per germline. The CDR3 sequence is CARSEGSRELFF. Here the CDR3 DNA reads TGTGCCAGGAGTGAAGGTAGCCGGGAGCTGTTTTTT.

The V and J genes are TRBV7-8 and TRBJ2-5; perhaps TRBD1 as D (6 bases). V was shortened by 5 bases and J by 4 bases, with 14 bases between the two germline ends. Germline CDR1 is SGHVS and CDR2 is FQNEAQ. CDR3 length: 14 residues. The CDR3 coding sequence is TGTGCCAGCAGCCTAAGACAGGTGGGAGAGACCCAGTACTTC. Translated, it gives CASSLRQVGETQYF.

The chain is built from TRBV7-2 and TRBJ1-1; 10 bases align to TRBD1. This CDR3 is built from 15 residues. V was clipped by 4 bases and J by 3 bases; unmatched bases: 5. Germline loops: CDR1 SGHTA, CDR2 FQGNSA. This chain's CDR3 is CASSYRTGGDTEAFF. For the CDR3, the DNA is TGTGCCAGCAGCTACCGGACAGGGGGGGACACTGAAGCTTTCTTT.

This clonotype showed up many times. The chain recombines TRBV7-3 with TRBJ2-7; the D is unclear. The V end was cut by 5 bases, the J end by 0 bases, with 11 bases between. Germline CDR1 is SGHTA and CDR2 is FQGTGA. The CDR3 is 14 amino acids. For the CDR3, the DNA is TGTGCCAGCAGCCTTACCGCACACTCCTACGAGCAGTACTTC. Its translation is CASSLTAHSYEQYF. Combining the CDR3 with reference TRBV7-3 and TRBJ2-7 gives the whole variable domain GAGVSQTPSNKVTEKGKYVELRCDPISGHTALYWYRQSLGQGPEFLIYFQGTGAADDSGLPNDRFFAVRPEGSVSTLKIQRTERGDSAVYLCASSLTAHSYEQYFGPGTRLTVT.

This clonotype was seen ten or more times. The rearrangement links TRBV6-5 to TRBJ1-1; D unclear. The CDR3 has 16 residues. Germline values: CDR1 MNHEY, CDR2 SVGAGI. The V end was cut by 2 bases, the J end by 4 bases, with 17 bases between. CDR3 sequence reads: CASSYSGMLRGTEAFF. DNA for the CDR3: TGTGCCAGCAGTTACAGCGGGATGCTGCGGGGCACTGAAGCTTTCTTT.

This clonotype has at least ten counts. The gene calls are TRBV28 and TRBJ1-3; possibly TRBD1 for D (5 bases). With 5 bases removed from V and 3 bases from J, the gap between germline ends came to 17 bases. This CDR3 is 16 amino acids long. CDR1 and CDR2 (germline): MDHEN, SYDVKM. The CDR3 reads CASSTRGYIGGNTIYF. DNA of the CDR3: TGTGCCAGCAGTACACGGGGCTATATTGGTGGAAACACCATATATTTT.

The V gene is TRBV2, the J gene TRBJ2-5, with 9 bases lining up with TRBD1. The CDR3 totals 15 residues. The V and J ends lost 5 bases and 2 bases, in that order; junction bases with no gene match: 6. Looked up from germline, CDR1 is SNHLY and CDR2 is FYNNEI. The CDR3 coding sequence is TGTGCCAGCAGTTTTCCGGGACAGGGACAAGAGACCCAGTACTTC. As protein: CASSFPGQGQETQYF.

This chain uses TRBV28 with TRBJ1-1; D may be TRBD1 (5 bases). The CDR3 is made up of 12 amino acids. In germline, CDR1 is MDHEN, CDR2 SYDVKM. Trimming stripped 7 bases from V and 6 bases from J, with 12 bases between. CDR3 region: CASNSGAAEAFF. CDR3 nucleotides: TGTGCCAGCAATAGCGGGGCGGCTGAAGCTTTCTTT.

This clonotype was seen many times. V is TRBV20-1 and J is TRBJ1-1; a possible D gene is TRBD1 (6 bases). This CDR3 comprises 13 residues. Trimming took 3 bases from V and 4 from J, leaving 12 bases between them. From germline, CDR1 is DFQATT and CDR2 SNEGSKA (reference sequence). The CDR3 protein is CSASGRGGTEAFF. Here the CDR3 DNA reads TGCAGTGCTAGTGGCAGGGGTGGCACTGAAGCTTTCTTT.

About this clonotype itself: At one end the junction does not follow the germline gene, possibly because of a read error. The J gene is TRBJ1-4, the V gene TRBV15; D not resolved. The V gene's germline CDR1 is LNHNV and CDR2 YYDKDF (reference sequence). The CDR3 length is 15 residues. CDR3 protein: CAASRVGTRGEKLFF. CDR3 DNA sequence: TGTGCCGCCAGCAGAGTCGGAACAAGAGGTGAAAAACTGTTTTTT. The variable domain in full, with the rest retrieved from reference TRBV15 and TRBJ1-4, is DAMVIQNPRYQVTQFGKPVTLSCSQTLNHNVMYWYQQKSSQAPKLLFHYYDKDFNNEADTPDNFQSRRPNTSFCFLDIRSPGLGDTAMYLCAASRVGTRGEKLFFGSGTQLSVL.

This clonotype has a count of ten or more. This sequence joins TRBV24-1 and TRBJ2-2; tentative D call: TRBD1 (6 bases). Trimming left V 3 bases short and J 5 bases short, with 12 bases between. Germline V gene data show CDR1 as KGHDR and CDR2 as SFDVKD. The CDR3 loop spans 15 amino acids. For the CDR3, the DNA is TGTGCCACCAGTGATCCTAACAGGGAGACCGGGGAGCTGTTTTTT. Its translation is CATSDPNRETGELFF.

The table lists this clonotype with many counts. The gene calls are TRBV9 and TRBJ1-2; D is unclear. This CDR3 is built from 15 residues. Trimming stripped 4 bases from V and 0 bases from J, with 13 bases between. CDR1 SGDLS and CDR2 YYNGEE come from the germline V gene. The DNA of the CDR3 is TGTGCCAGCAGCCTTACACACAGTTCTAACTATGGCTACACCTTC. It specifies CASSLTHSSNYGYTF.

This clonotype was seen ten or more times. The V gene is TRBV7-9, the J gene TRBJ1-1; 7 bases line up with TRBD1. V lost 5 bases and J lost 1; bases outside the gene matches: 10. Per the germline V gene, CDR1 is SEHNR and CDR2 is FQNEAQ (reference sequence). This CDR3 has 16 amino acids. The CDR3: CASSRSGGQPNTEAFF. The DNA of the CDR3 is TGTGCCAGCAGCCGATCGGGGGGACAGCCGAACACTGAAGCTTTCTTT. Supplemented by reference TRBV7-9 and TRBJ1-1, the full variable domain reads DTGVSQNPRHKITKRGQNVTFRCDPISEHNRLYWYRQTLGQGPEFLTYFQNEAQLEKSRLLSDRFSAERPKGSFSTLEIQRTEQGDSAMYLCASSRSGGQPNTEAFFGQGTRLTVV.

The gene calls are TRBV28 and TRBJ1-1, with 8 bases lining up with TRBD1. Germline CDR1 is MDHEN and CDR2 is SYDVKM. The trim removed 2 bases at V and 4 bases at J, leaving 6 bases unmatched. This CDR3 has 15 residues. The CDR3: CASSLGAGGFTEAFF. In DNA, the CDR3 is TGTGCCAGCAGTTTAGGGGCAGGGGGCTTCACTGAAGCTTTCTTT.

J is TRBJ1-4 and V is TRBV20-1, with 7 bases identical to TRBD1. CDR1 is DFQATT and CDR2 is SNEGSKA in the germline V gene (reference sequence). Trimming removed 0 bases from V and 3 bases from J; junction bases left unmatched: 4. The CDR3 covers 15 residues. The CDR3 region is CSARDTGAANEKLFF. The CDR3 DNA follows: TGCAGTGCTAGAGATACAGGGGCGGCTAATGAAAAACTGTTTTTT.

This clonotype was seen ten or more times. V usage is TRBV12-3 or TRBV12-4 and J usage is TRBJ1-2; 8 bases map to TRBD1. This CDR3 region has 13 residues. After removal of 8 bases from V and 3 bases from J, the junction contained 5 bases not matched to a gene. The CDR3 coding sequence is TGTGCCAGCTCGGACAGGGATGACTATGGCTACACCTTC. Translation: CASSDRDDYGYTF.

This clonotype occurred many times. One end of the junction does not line up with germline, which may come from a read error. The chain is built from TRBV5-1 and TRBJ2-5; 13 bases align to TRBD2. The CDR3 extends over 14 amino acids. Germline loops: CDR1 SGHRS, CDR2 YFSETQ. Here the CDR3 reads CASSADGTSGTPRF. The CDR3 bases are TGCGCCAGCAGCGCGGACGGGACTAGCGGGACCCCGAGGTTC. The variable domain in full, completed from reference TRBV5-1 and TRBJ2-5, reads KAGVTQTPRYLIKTRGQQVTLSCSPISGHRSVSWYQQTPGQGLQFLFEYFSETQRNKGNFPGRFSGRQFSNSRSEMNVSTLELGDSALYLCASSADGTSGTPRFGPGTRLLVL.

This clonotype was observed many times. The chain employs TRBV20-1 and TRBJ2-7; perhaps TRBD1 as D (5 bases). The CDR3 sequence is 14 residues long. The V gene's germline CDR1 is DFQATT and CDR2 SNEGSKA (reference sequence). V gave up 3 bases and J gave up 2 bases, with 14 bases separating them. The CDR3 reads CSARNRQRAYEQYF. Here the CDR3 DNA reads TGCAGTGCTAGGAATCGACAGAGAGCCTACGAGCAGTACTTC.

In regard to this clonotype: A much larger clone lies one base from this, so it may be a read error. The V call is TRBV4-2, the J call TRBJ2-7; D uncertain. The CDR3 covers 17 residues. Deletions cut 0 bases from V and 9 bases from J, with 24 bases between. The V gene's germline CDR1 is LGHNA and CDR2 YNFKEQ. The CDR3 region has the DNA TGTGCCAGCAGCCAAGATAAGAGTCAGGAGCCGTACGAGATGCAGTACTTC. Its protein is CASSQDKSQEPYEMQYF.

This clonotype was found once. This rearrangement joins TRBV10-3 to TRBJ1-6; D possibly corresponds to TRBD1 (6 bases). V lost 8 bases and J 4 bases, leaving 18 bases between the germline ends. In germline, CDR1 is ENHRY, CDR2 SYGVKD. The CDR3 covers 16 residues. CDR3 sequence (DNA): TGTGCCATCGGTTTTTTGGGACATCGTTATAATTCACCCCTCCACTTT. Residues: CAIGFLGHRYNSPLHF.

The CDR3 DNA reads as TGTGCCAGCTCACCGCAGGGGGGAGGTTACGAGCAGTACTTC. This codes for CASSPQGGGYEQYF. This rearrangement joins TRBV18 to TRBJ2-7, with D tentatively TRBD1 (7 bases). The CDR3 has 14 amino acids. Germline V gene data show CDR1 as KGHSH and CDR2 as LQKENI. Trimming removed 3 bases at V and 4 bases at J, with 13 bases between.

This clonotype showed up many times. The rearrangement uses TRBV12-3 or TRBV12-4 and TRBJ1-5, with D possibly matching TRBD1 (5 bases). The V end lost 6 bases, the J end lost 3 bases, and 18 bases lay between the germline ends. The CDR3 is 16 residues long. CDR3: CASSYGGPRLNQPQHF. The CDR3 DNA reads as TGTGCCAGCAGCTACGGGGGACCGCGACTCAATCAGCCCCAGCATTTT.